This TCR beta chain comes out of a study of cytomegalovirus exposure and HLA in healthy donors. Findings and caveats of the study: In a later analysis, TCR beta V- and J-gene trimming was associated with a missense DCLRE1C variant. Researchers reported that a few CMV-associated chains were confirmed in vitro as CMV antigen-specific.

On this clone: Its antigen remains unknown.

The PCR ran on 60 Vbeta and 13 Jbeta primers. Using immunoSEQ multiplex PCR, the repertoire was profiled, and TCRdb retains in-frame clones only, with some absent. Its listing shows approximately 120,000 clones. This CDR3 is built from 13 residues. V gave up 0 bases and J gave up 8 bases, with 10 bases separating them. Germline V gene sequence: CDR1 GTSNPN, CDR2 SVGIG (reference sequence). The sequence was collected from a man younger than 30 in good health and CMV-seronegative. The V gene is TRBV30, the J gene TRBJ2-2; tentative D call: TRBD1 (5 bases). The material sequenced was PBMCs. The CDR3 protein is CAWSVDRPGELFF. The CDR3 coding sequence is TGTGCCTGGAGTGTAGACAGACCAGGGGAGCTGTTTTTT.